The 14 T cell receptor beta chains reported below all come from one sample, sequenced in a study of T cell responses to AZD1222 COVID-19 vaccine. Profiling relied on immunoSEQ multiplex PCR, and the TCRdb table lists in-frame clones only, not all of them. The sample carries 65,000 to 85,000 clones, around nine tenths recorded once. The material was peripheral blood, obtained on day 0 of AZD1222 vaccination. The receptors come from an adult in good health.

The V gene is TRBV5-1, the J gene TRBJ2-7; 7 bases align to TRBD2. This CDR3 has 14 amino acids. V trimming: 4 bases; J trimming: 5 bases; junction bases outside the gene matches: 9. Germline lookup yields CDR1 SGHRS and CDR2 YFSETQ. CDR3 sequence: CASSPGGSLDEQYF. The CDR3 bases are TGCGCCAGCAGCCCCGGGGGGTCGTTGGACGAGCAGTACTTC.

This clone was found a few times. In nucleotides, the CDR3 is TGTGCCAGCACCACAAACGTCAGGGAGCAGTACGTC. Translating it yields CASTTNVREQYV. V usage is TRBV21-1 and J usage is TRBJ2-7; the DNA was not used to check the table's D call, TRBD1. TRBV21-1 is an annotated pseudogene. The CDR3 spans 12 residues.

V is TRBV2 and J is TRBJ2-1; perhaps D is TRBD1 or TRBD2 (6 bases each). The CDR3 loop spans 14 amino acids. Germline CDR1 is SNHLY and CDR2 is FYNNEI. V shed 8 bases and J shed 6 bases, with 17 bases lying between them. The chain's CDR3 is CASRGGLSSNEQFF. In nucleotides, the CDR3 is TGTGCCAGCCGAGGGGGACTCTCTTCCAATGAGCAGTTCTTC.

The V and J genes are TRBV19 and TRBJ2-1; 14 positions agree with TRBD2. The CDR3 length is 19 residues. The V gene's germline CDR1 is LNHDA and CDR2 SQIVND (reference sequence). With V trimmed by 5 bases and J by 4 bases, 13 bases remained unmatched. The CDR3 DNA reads TGTGCCAGTAGTCGATCGAGCAGACTAGCGGGAGGGCCTTACAATGAGCAGTTCTTC. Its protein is CASSRSSRLAGGPYNEQFF.

Here the CDR3 reads CASSLGHSGNTIYF. CDR3 nucleotide sequence: TGTGCCAGCAGCTTAGGACACAGTGGAAACACCATATATTTT. V gene TRBV7-6 combines with J gene TRBJ1-3, with no clear D. V was cut by 1 base and J by 3 bases, with 7 bases left in between. This CDR3 region has 14 residues. Germline V gene lookup returns CDR1 SGHVS and CDR2 FNYEAQ.

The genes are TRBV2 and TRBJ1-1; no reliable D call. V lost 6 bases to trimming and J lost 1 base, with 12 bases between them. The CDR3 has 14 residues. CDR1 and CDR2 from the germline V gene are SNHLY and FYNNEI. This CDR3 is CASRRSGPNTEAFF. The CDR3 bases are TGTGCCAGCAGGCGGAGTGGGCCGAACACTGAAGCTTTCTTT.

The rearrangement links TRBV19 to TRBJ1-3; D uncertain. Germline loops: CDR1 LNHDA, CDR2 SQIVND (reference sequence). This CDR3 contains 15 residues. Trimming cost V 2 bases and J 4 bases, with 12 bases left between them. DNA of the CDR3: TGTGCCAGTAGTATAACGGGATCACCAGGAAACACCATATATTTT. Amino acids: CASSITGSPGNTIYF. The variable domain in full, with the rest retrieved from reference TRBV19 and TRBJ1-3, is DGGITQSPKYLFRKEGQNVTLSCEQNLNHDAMYWYRQDPGQGLRLIYYSQIVNDFQKGDIAEGYSVSREKKESFPLTVTSAQKNPTAFYLCASSITGSPGNTIYFGEGSWLTVV.

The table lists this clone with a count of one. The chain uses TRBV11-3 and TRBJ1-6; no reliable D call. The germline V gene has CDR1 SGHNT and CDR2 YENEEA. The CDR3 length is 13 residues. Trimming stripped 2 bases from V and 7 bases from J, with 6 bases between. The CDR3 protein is CASSLYANSPLHF. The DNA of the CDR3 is TGTGCCAGCAGCTTATACGCAAATTCACCCCTCCACTTT.

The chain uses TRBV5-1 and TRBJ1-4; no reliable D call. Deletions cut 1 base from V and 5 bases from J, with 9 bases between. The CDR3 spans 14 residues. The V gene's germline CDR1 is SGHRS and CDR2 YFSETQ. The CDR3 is CASSLSSPNEKLFF. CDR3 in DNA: TGCGCCAGCAGCTTGTCCAGCCCCAATGAAAAACTGTTTTTT.

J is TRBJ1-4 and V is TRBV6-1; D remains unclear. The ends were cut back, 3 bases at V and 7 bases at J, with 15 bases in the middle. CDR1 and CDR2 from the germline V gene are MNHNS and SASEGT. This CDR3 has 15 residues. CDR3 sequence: CASSESRVVSEKLFF. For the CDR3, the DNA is TGTGCCAGCAGTGAGAGCAGAGTAGTCTCTGAAAAACTGTTTTTT.

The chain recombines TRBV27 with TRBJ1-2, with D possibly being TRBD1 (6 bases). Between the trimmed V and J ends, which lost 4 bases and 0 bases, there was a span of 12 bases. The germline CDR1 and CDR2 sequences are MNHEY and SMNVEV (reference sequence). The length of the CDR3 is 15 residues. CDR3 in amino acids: CASSSYGQPNYGYTF. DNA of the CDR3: TGTGCCAGCAGTTCCTACGGACAGCCTAACTATGGCTACACCTTC.

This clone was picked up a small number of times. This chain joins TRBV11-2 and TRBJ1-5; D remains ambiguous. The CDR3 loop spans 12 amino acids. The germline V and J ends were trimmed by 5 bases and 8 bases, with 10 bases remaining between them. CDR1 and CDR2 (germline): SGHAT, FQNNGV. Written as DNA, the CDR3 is TGTGCCAGCAGCCACGCCGGGGAGCCCCAGCATTTT. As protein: CASSHAGEPQHF.

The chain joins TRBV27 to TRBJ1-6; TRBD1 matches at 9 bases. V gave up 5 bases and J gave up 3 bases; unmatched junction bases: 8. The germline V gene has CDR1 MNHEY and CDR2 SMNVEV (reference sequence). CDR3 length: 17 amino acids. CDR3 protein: CASSPPGQGNYNSPLHF. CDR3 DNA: TGTGCCAGCAGTCCCCCGGGACAGGGAAACTATAATTCACCCCTCCACTTT.

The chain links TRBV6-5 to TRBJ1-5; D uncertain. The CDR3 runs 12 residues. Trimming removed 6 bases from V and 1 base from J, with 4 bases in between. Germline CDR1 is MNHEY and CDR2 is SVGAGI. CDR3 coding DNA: TGTGCCAGCAGCACAAGCAATCAGCCCCAGCATTTT. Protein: CASSTSNQPQHF.